This entry lists 5 T cell receptor beta chains sequenced from one sample in a study of blood T cell repertoires in COVID-19. Data came from immunoSEQ multiplex PCR; TCRdb stores just in-frame clones and leaves some out. This sample has some 200,000 clones, with approximately 86% found just once. Sequenced material: peripheral blood. The receptors derive from a man between 35 and 55 years old with active or convalescent COVID-19.

This rearrangement joins TRBV2 to TRBJ1-6, with D possibly being TRBD1 (5 bases). Germline CDR1 SNHLY, CDR2 FYNNEI. Trimming shortened V by 0 bases and J by 8 bases, and 11 bases separated the two germline ends. This CDR3 has 15 residues. CDR3 bases: TGTGCCAGCAGTGAAGCTTTGGGGGGAGATTCACCCCTCCACTTT. Translation: CASSEALGGDSPLHF.

The gene calls are TRBV5-4 and TRBJ2-3, with 13 bases fitting TRBD2. Germline V gene data show CDR1 as SGHNT and CDR2 as YYREEE (reference sequence). J gave up 7 bases and V 4 bases, and 6 bases lay outside the gene matches. This CDR3 has 15 amino acids. The CDR3 bases are TGTGCCAGCAGCCCGGGACTAGCGGGGATGAATACGCAGTATTTT. Amino acids: CASSPGLAGMNTQYF.

The chain employs TRBV4-2 and TRBJ2-7, with 8 positions matching TRBD2. The V and J ends lost 1 base and 7 bases, in that order; junction bases with no gene match: 3. The CDR3 runs to 13 residues. The germline V gene encodes CDR1 LGHNA and CDR2 YNFKEQ. CDR3 bases: TGTGCCAGCAGCCAAGCCGGGGGGGAGGAGCAGTACTTC. It is translated as CASSQAGGEEQYF.

This clone was seen a handful of times. The genes are TRBV4-1 and TRBJ1-1; D is undetermined. Germline-derived CDR1 and CDR2 are MGHRA and YSYEKL. V was trimmed by 5 bases and J by 0 bases, leaving 13 bases between them. CDR3 size: 15 residues. The CDR3 DNA sequence: TGCGCCAGCAGCGACCGGACGGGAATGAACACTGAAGCTTTCTTT. Translating it yields CASSDRTGMNTEAFF.

The rearrangement uses TRBV3-1 (or the pseudogene TRBV3-2) and TRBJ1-1; D call uncertain. V was cut by 4 bases and J by 1 base, with 10 bases left in between. Germline V gene lookup returns CDR1 LGHDT and CDR2 YNNKEL (reference sequence). This CDR3 is built from 14 residues. The CDR3 sequence is CASSPRAGNTEAFF. The CDR3 DNA reads as TGTGCCAGCAGCCCGCGGGCCGGGAACACTGAAGCTTTCTTT.